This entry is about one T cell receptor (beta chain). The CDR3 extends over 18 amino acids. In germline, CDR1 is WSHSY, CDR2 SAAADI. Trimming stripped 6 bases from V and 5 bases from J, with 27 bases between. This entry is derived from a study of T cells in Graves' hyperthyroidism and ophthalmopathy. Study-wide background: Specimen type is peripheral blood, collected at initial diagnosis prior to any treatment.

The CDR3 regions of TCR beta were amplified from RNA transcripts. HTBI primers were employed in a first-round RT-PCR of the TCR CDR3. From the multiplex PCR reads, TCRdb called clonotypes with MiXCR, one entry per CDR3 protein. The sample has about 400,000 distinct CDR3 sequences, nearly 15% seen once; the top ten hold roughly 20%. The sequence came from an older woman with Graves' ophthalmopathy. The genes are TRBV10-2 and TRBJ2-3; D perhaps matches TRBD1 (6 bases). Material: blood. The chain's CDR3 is CASSDQGRGGSREDTQYF. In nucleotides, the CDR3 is TGCGCCAGCAGCGATCAGGGTAGAGGGGGATCTAGAGAAGATACGCAGTATTTT.